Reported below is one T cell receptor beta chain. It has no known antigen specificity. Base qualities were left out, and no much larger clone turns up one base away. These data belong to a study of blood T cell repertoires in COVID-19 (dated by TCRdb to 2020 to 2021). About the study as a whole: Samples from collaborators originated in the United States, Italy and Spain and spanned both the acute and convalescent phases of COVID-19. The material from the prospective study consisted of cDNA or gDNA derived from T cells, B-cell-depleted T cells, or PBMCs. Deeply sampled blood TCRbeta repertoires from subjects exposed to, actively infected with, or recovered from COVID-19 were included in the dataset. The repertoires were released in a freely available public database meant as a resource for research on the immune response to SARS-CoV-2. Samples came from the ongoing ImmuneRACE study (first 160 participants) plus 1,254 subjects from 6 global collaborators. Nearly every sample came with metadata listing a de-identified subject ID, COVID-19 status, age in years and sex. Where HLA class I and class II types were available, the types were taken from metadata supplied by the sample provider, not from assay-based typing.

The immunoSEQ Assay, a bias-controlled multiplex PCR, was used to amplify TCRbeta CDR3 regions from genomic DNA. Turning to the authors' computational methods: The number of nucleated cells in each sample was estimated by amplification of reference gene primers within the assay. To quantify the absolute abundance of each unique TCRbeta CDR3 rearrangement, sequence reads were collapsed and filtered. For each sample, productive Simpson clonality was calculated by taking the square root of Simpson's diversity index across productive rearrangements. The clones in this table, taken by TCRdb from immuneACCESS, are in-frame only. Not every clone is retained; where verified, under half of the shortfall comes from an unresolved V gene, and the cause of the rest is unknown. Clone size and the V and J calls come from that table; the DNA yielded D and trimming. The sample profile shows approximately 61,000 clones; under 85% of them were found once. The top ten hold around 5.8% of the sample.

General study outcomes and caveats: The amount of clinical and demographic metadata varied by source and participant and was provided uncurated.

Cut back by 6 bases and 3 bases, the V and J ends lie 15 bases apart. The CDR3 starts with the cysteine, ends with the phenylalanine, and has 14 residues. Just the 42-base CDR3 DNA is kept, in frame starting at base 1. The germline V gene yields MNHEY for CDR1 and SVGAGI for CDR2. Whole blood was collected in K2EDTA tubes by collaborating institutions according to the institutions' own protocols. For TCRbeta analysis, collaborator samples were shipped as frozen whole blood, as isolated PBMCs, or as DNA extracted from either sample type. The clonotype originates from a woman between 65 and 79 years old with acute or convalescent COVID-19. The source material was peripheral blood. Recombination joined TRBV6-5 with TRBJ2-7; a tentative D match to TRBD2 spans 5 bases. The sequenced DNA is TGTGCCAGCAGCTCCGAGGGTTCCCGCTACGAGCAGTACTTC. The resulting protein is CASSSEGSRYEQYF.